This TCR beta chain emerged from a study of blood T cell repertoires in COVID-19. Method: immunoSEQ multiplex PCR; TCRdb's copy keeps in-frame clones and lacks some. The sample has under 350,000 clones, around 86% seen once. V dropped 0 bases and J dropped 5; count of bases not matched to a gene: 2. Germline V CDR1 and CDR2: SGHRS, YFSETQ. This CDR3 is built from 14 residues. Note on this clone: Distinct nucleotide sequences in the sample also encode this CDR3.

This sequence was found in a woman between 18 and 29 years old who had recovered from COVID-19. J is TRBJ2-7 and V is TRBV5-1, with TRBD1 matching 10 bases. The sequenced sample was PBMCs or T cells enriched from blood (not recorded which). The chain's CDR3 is CASSLGDRGHEQYF. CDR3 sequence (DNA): TGCGCCAGCAGCTTGGGGGACAGGGGCCACGAGCAGTACTTC.